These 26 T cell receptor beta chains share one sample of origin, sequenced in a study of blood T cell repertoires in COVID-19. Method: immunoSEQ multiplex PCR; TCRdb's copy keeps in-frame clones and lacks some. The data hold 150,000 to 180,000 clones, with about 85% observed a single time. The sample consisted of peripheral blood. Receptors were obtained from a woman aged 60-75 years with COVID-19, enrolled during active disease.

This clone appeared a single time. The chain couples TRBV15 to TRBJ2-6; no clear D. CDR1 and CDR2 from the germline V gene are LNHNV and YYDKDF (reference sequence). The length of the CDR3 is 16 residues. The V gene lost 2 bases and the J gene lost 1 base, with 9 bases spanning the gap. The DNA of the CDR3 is TGTGCCACCAGCAGACATCAGGCTTCTGGGGCCAACGTCCTGACTTTC. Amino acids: CATSRHQASGANVLTF.

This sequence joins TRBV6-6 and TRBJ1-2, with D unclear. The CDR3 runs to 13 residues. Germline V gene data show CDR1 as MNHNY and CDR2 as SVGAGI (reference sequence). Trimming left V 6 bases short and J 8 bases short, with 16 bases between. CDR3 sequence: CASRPLGGGGYTF. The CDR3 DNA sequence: TGTGCCAGCAGACCCCTGGGCGGAGGGGGCTACACCTTC.

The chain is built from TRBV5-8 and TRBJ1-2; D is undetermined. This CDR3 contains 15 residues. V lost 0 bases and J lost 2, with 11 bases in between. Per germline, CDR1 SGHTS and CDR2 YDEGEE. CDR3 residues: CASSLAPTQNYGYTF. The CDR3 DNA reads TGTGCCAGCAGCTTGGCCCCGACTCAGAACTATGGCTACACCTTC.

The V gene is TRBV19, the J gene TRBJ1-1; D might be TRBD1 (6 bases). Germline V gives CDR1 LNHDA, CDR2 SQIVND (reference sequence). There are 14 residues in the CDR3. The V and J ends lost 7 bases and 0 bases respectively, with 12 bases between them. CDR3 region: CASTKTGMNTEAFF. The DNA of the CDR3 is TGTGCCAGTACCAAGACAGGCATGAACACTGAAGCTTTCTTT.

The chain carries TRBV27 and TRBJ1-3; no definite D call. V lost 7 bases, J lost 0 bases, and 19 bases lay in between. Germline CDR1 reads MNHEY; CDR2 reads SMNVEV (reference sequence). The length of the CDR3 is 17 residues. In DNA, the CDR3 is TGTGCCAGCACCTCCCTCCTCGGGTTTTTCTCTGGAAACACCATATATTTT. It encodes CASTSLLGFFSGNTIYF.

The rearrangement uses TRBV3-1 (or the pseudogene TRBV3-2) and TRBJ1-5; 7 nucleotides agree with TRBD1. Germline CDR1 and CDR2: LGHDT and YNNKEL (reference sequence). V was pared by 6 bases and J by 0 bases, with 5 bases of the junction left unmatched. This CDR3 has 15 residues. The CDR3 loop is CASSRTGGSNQPQHF. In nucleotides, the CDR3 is TGTGCCAGCAGTCGGACAGGAGGTAGCAATCAGCCCCAGCATTTT.

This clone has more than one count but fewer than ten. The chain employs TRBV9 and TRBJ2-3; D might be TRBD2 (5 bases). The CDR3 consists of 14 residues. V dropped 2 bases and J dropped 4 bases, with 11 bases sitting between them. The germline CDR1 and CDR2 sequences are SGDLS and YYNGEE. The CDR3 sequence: CASSVRGRADTQYF. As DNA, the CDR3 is TGTGCCAGCAGCGTTCGAGGGCGCGCAGATACGCAGTATTTT.

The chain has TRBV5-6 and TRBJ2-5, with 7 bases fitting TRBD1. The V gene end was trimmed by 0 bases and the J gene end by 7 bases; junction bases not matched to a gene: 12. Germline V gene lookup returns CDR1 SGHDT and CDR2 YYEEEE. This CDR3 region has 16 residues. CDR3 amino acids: CASSLAWTGPQGTQYF. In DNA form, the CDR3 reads TGTGCCAGCAGCTTGGCCTGGACAGGTCCGCAGGGGACCCAGTACTTC.

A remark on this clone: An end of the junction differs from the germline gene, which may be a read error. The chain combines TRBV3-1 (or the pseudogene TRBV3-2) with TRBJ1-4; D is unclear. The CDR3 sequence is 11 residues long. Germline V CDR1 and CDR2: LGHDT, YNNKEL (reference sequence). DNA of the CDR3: TGTGCCAGCAGCCAAGAGGGAGGGAGGGTTTTT. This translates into CASSQEGGRVF.

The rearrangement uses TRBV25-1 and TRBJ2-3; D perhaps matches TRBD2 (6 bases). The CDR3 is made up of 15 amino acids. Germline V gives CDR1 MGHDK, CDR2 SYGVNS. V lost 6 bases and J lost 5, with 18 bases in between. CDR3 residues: CASSALSRRGDTQYF. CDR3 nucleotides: TGTGCCAGCAGCGCCCTTAGCAGGAGGGGAGATACGCAGTATTTT.

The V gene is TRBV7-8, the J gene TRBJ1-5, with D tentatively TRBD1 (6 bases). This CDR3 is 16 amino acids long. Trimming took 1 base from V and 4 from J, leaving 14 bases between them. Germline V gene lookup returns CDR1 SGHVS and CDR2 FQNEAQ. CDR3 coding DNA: TGTGCCAGCAGCTTAGTTCAGGGGAGCAGAAATCAGCCCCAGCATTTT. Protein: CASSLVQGSRNQPQHF.

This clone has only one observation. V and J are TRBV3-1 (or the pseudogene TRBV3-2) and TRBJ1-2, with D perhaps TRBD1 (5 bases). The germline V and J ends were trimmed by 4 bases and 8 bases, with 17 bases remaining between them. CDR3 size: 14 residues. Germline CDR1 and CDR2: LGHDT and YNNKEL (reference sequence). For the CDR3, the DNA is TGTGCCAGCAGCCCCAGGGACTTGCCGGGAGGCTACACCTTC. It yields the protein CASSPRDLPGGYTF.

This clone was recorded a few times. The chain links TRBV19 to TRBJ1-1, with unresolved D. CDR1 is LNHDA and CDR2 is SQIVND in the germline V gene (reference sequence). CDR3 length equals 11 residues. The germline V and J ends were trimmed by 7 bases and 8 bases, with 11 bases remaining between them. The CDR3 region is CASNTVGEAFF. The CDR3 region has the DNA TGTGCCAGTAATACAGTTGGGGAAGCTTTCTTT.

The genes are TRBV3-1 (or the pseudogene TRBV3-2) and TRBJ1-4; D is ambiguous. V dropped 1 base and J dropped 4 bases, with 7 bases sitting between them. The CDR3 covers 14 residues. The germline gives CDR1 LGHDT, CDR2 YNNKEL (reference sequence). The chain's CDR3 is CASSQVRINEKLFF. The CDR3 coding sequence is TGTGCCAGCAGCCAAGTGAGAATTAATGAAAAACTGTTTTTT.

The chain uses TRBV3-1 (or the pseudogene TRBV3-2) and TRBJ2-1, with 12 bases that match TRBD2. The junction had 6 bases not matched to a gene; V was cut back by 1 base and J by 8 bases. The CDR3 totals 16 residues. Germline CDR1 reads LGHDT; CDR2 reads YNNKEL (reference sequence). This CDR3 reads CASSQGLAGARDEQFF. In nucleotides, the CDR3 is TGTGCCAGCAGCCAAGGACTAGCGGGGGCGCGAGATGAGCAGTTCTTC.

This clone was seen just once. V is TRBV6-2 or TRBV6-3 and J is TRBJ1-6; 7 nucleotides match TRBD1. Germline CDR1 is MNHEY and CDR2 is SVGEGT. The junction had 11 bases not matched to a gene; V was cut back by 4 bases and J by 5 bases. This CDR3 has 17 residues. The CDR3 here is CASSWKGGNLNNSPLHF. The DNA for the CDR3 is TGTGCCAGCAGTTGGAAAGGGGGCAATCTTAATAATTCACCCCTCCACTTT.

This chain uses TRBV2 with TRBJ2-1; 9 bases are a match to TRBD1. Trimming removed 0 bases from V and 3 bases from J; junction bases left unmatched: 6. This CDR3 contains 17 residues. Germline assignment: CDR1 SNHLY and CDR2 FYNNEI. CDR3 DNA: TGTGCCAGCAGTGAAGCCCACAGGGGGCGCGGCTACAATGAGCAGTTCTTC. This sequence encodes CASSEAHRGRGYNEQFF.

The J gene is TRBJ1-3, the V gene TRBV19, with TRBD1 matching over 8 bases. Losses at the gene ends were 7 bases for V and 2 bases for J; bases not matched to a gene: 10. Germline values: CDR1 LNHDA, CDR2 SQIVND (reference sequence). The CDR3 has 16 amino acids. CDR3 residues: CASNLGQGRAGNTIYF. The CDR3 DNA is TGTGCCAGTAACCTTGGACAGGGACGCGCTGGAAACACCATATATTTT.

The CDR3 DNA sequence: TGTGCCAGCAGCCCGAGGGGGGGGAACAATGAGCAGTTCTTC. It encodes CASSPRGGNNEQFF. This chain links TRBV11-3 with TRBJ2-1; D is possibly TRBD2 (7 bases). CDR3 length equals 14 residues. Trimming cost V 5 bases and J 5 bases, with 13 bases left between them. Germline CDR1 is SGHNT and CDR2 is YENEEA.

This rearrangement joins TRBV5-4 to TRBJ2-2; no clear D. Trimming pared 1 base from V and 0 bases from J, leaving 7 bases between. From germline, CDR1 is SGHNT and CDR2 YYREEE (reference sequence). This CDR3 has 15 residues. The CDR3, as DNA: TGTGCCAGCAGCTTGCGTACTACGAACACCGGGGAGCTGTTTTTT. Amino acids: CASSLRTTNTGELFF.

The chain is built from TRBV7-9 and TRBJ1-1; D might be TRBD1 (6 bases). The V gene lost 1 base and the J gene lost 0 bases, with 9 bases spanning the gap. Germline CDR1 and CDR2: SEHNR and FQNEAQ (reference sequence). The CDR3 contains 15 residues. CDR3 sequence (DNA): TGTGCCAGCAGCTTAGTCACAGGGATGAACACTGAAGCTTTCTTT. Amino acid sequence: CASSLVTGMNTEAFF.

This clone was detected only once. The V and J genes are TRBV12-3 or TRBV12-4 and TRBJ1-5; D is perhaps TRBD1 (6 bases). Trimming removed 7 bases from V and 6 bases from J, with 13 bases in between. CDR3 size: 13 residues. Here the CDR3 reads CASTPLQGQPQHF. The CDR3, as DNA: TGTGCCAGCACTCCCTTACAGGGTCAGCCCCAGCATTTT.

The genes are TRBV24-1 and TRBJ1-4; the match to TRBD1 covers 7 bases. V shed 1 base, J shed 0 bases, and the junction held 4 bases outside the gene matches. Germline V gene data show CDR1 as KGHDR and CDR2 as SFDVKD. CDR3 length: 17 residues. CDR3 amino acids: CATSDFPTGSTNEKLFF. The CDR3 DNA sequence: TGTGCCACCAGTGATTTTCCGACAGGGTCAACTAATGAAAAACTGTTTTTT.

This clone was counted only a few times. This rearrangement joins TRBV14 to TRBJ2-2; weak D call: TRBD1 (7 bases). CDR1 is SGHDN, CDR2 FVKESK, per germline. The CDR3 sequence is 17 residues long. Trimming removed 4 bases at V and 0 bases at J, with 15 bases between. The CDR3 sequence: CASSRGRRGPNTGELFF. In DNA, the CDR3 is TGTGCCAGCAGCCGAGGGAGGAGGGGGCCGAACACCGGGGAGCTGTTTTTT.

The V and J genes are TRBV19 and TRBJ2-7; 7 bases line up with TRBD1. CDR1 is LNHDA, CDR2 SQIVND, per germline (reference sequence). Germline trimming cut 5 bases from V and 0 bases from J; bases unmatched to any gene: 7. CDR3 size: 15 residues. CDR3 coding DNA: TGTGCCAGTAGTCGCCCGGGACAGAGCTCCTACGAGCAGTACTTC. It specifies CASSRPGQSSYEQYF.

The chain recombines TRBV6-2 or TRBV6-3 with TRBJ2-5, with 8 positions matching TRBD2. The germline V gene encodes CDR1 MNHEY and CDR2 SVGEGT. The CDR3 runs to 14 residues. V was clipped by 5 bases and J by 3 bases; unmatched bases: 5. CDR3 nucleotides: TGTGCCAGCAGTGCAGGACTAGCTGAAGAGACCCAGTACTTC. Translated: CASSAGLAEETQYF.